This TCR beta chain was observed in a study of T cell responses to AZD1222 COVID-19 vaccine. Overall study findings and caveats: Sampling that yielded the repertoires occurred only after the peak T cell response. Clonal diversity was possibly underestimated; the donors were predominantly white British and more often female.

As to this clone: Antigen unknown.

This CDR3 is 16 amino acids long. Trimming removed 1 base from V and 4 bases from J, with 14 bases in between. Germline assignment: CDR1 KGHSH and CDR2 LQKENI. Method: immunoSEQ multiplex PCR; TCRdb's copy keeps in-frame clones and lacks some. The sample has 100,000 to 150,000 clones, roughly 89% seen once. The sample was peripheral blood, taken on day 0 of AZD1222 vaccination. J is TRBJ1-5 and V is TRBV18, with a weak D call TRBD1 (5 bases). This TCR was sampled from an adult in good health. CDR3 sequence (DNA): TGTGCCAGCTCACCACGATTAGAGGGGACTAATCAGCCCCAGCATTTT. Its translation is CASSPRLEGTNQPQHF. The whole variable domain, filled in from reference TRBV18 and TRBJ1-5, reads NAGVMQNPRHLVRRRGQEARLRCSPMKGHSHVYWYRQLPEEGLKFMVYLQKENIIDESGMPKERFSAEFPKEGPSILRIQQVVRGDSAAYFCASSPRLEGTNQPQHFGDGTRLSIL.